The 30 T cell receptor beta chains below all came from one sample that was sequenced in a study of vaccination and CD4 T cells after COVID-19. These receptors' antigens are unknown. Regarding treatment: roughly 10-day PBMC culture with coronavirus spike peptide pools or control peptides (ViraFEST assay). Scientists ran DNA taken from cultured CD4+ T cells through the Oncomine TCR Beta short-read assay for sequencing. TCRdb recomputed calls from the PCR reads with MiXCR, one row per CDR3 protein. The repertoire holds roughly 3,500 distinct CDR3 sequences, with around 15% as singletons. The sample consisted of CD4+ T cells from blood, cultured in vitro. The receptors were sampled from a human donor who had recovered from COVID-19.

The chain employs TRBV19 and TRBJ2-5; no firm D call. From germline, CDR1 is LNHDA and CDR2 SQIVND (reference sequence). The CDR3 has 13 amino acids. V lost 3 bases and J 4 bases, leaving 9 bases between the germline ends. CDR3 nucleotide sequence: TGTGCCAGTAGTATTGTGGTGGGAGAGACCCAGTACTTC. This encodes CASSIVVGETQYF.

This chain links TRBV7-3 with TRBJ2-3; 10 bases are shared with TRBD1. The ends lost 4 bases at V and 1 base at J; junction bases unmatched: 5. CDR3 length: 16 residues. Germline V lookup: CDR1 SGHTA, CDR2 FQGTGA. CDR3 nucleotide sequence: TGTGCCAGCAGCTCTCCCGGGACAGGGGGCACAGATACGCAGTATTTT. The encoded protein is CASSSPGTGGTDTQYF.

The chain is built from TRBV5-4 and TRBJ2-1; D uncertain. Deletions cut 3 bases from V and 2 bases from J, with 6 bases between. CDR3 length equals 13 residues. Germline-derived CDR1 and CDR2 are SGHNT and YYREEE (reference sequence). CDR3 DNA: TGTGCCAGCAGCTCCATGACCTACAATGAGCAGTTCTTC. Protein sequence: CASSSMTYNEQFF.

This clonotype showed up just a few times. The rearrangement uses TRBV12-3 or TRBV12-4 and TRBJ2-3, with 7 bases that match TRBD1. The CDR3 has 15 amino acids. V shed 3 bases and J 3 bases; nucleotides not matched to a gene: 6. CDR3 sequence: CASSLGTDRTDTQYF. As DNA, the CDR3 is TGTGCCAGCAGTTTGGGGACAGATAGAACAGATACGCAGTATTTT.

V gene TRBV30 combines with J gene TRBJ2-6, with D tentatively TRBD1 (8 bases). V lost 5 bases and J lost 2, with 13 bases in between. This CDR3 region has 15 residues. CDR1 is GTSNPN and CDR2 is SVGIG in the germline V gene (reference sequence). The CDR3 loop is CAWGGDRPGANVLTF. The CDR3 nucleotides are TGTGCCTGGGGGGGGGACAGGCCTGGGGCCAACGTCCTGACTTTC.

The chain couples TRBV5-4 to TRBJ2-5; TRBD2 agrees at 8 bases. This CDR3 is built from 15 residues. In germline, CDR1 is SGHNT, CDR2 YYREEE (reference sequence). V shed 0 bases and J 3 bases; nucleotides not matched to a gene: 4. The CDR3 protein is CASSLEGLGEETQYF. The CDR3 nucleotides read TGTGCCAGCAGCTTGGAGGGACTAGGGGAAGAGACCCAGTACTTC.

This clonotype was counted a few times. V usage is TRBV29-1 and J usage is TRBJ1-1; D call uncertain. V gave up 7 bases and J gave up 0 bases, with 12 bases separating them. Germline V CDR1 and CDR2: SQVTM, ANQGSEA. This CDR3 is 13 amino acids long. The DNA for the CDR3 is TGCAGCGGCTACAGAGACATGAACACTGAAGCTTTCTTT. It codes for CSGYRDMNTEAFF.

Within the sample, this clonotype is medium-sized (0.01 to 0.1%). V usage is TRBV18 and J usage is TRBJ2-2, with TRBD1 identical over 8 bases. Germline V gene sequence: CDR1 KGHSH, CDR2 LQKENI. Unmatched junction bases numbered 3, after V lost 6 bases and J lost 0 bases. The CDR3 runs 15 residues. The CDR3 nucleotides read TGTGCCAGCTCTCCGACAGGGGCGAACACCGGGGAGCTGTTTTTT. It specifies CASSPTGANTGELFF.

This clonotype was seen a handful of times. V gene TRBV6-5 combines with J gene TRBJ2-1; TRBD1 is a possible D gene (6 bases). From germline, CDR1 is MNHEY and CDR2 SVGAGI. V dropped 4 bases and J dropped 4 bases, with 14 bases sitting between them. The CDR3 is made up of 15 amino acids. The CDR3 bases are TGTGCCAGCAGTTCACTCCCCGGGACATACAATGAGCAGTTCTTC. Its translation is CASSSLPGTYNEQFF.

In regard to this clonotype: At one boundary the junction diverges from the germline segment, which might be a read error. The V and J genes are TRBV7-7 and TRBJ2-2; TRBD1 matches at 7 bases. Looked up from germline, CDR1 is SSHAT and CDR2 is FNYEAQ (reference sequence). The CDR3 covers 16 residues. The DNA of the CDR3 is TGTGCTAGCAGCTTTATCGGGACAGAAGACACCGGGGAGCTGTTTTTT. It specifies CASSFIGTEDTGELFF.

V is TRBV2 and J is TRBJ2-1; TRBD2 agrees at 7 bases. CDR3 length: 17 amino acids. Germline-derived CDR1 and CDR2 are SNHLY and FYNNEI. V was clipped by 3 bases and J by 9 bases; unmatched bases: 17. The CDR3 sequence: CASSDLGGLGLISEQFF. The DNA for the CDR3 is TGTGCCAGCAGTGACTTAGGCGGACTAGGGCTGATCAGTGAGCAGTTCTTC.

In its sample, this clonotype ranks as medium-sized. The J gene is TRBJ2-3, the V gene TRBV2; D is unresolved. CDR1 SNHLY and CDR2 FYNNEI come from the germline V gene. This CDR3 is built from 11 residues. V was shortened by 5 bases and J by 2 bases, with 2 bases between the two germline ends. The CDR3, as DNA: TGTGCCAGCAGTACCACAGATACGCAGTATTTT. Encoded protein: CASSTTDTQYF.

This clonotype has more than one count but fewer than ten. The chain couples TRBV20-1 to TRBJ2-3; D gene ambiguous. The germline V and J ends were trimmed by 8 bases and 4 bases, with 16 bases remaining between them. CDR1 and CDR2 (germline): DFQATT, SNEGSKA (reference sequence). CDR3 length: 13 amino acids. CDR3 region: CSSLLHLADTQYF. In nucleotides, the CDR3 is TGCAGTTCCTTACTACACCTGGCAGATACGCAGTATTTT.

By its share, this clonotype is large. V usage is TRBV20-1 and J usage is TRBJ1-1, with D hard to call. The V end was cut by 5 bases, the J end by 0 bases, with 4 bases between. CDR3 length: 11 amino acids. The germline gives CDR1 DFQATT, CDR2 SNEGSKA (reference sequence). The CDR3 protein is CSAQVNTEAFF. As DNA, the CDR3 is TGCAGTGCTCAAGTGAACACTGAAGCTTTCTTT.

By proportion, this clonotype is medium-sized. The chain joins TRBV30 to TRBJ1-2; TRBD1 might be the D (5 bases). Germline V CDR1 and CDR2: GTSNPN, SVGIG (reference sequence). The CDR3 sequence is 12 residues long. Trimming removed 3 bases at V and 8 bases at J, with 13 bases between. The CDR3 DNA reads TGTGCCTGGAGCGCGGGGCGTCGGGGCTACACCTTC. Translation: CAWSAGRRGYTF. Full variable domain (outside the CDR3, taken from reference TRBV30 and TRBJ1-2): SQTIHQWPATLVQPVGSPLSLECTVEGTSNPNLYWYRQAAGRGLQLLFYSVGIGQISSEVPQNLSASRPQDRQFILSSKKLLLSDSGFYLCAWSAGRRGYTFGSGTRLTVV.

This clonotype was observed a single time. The rearrangement uses TRBV9 and TRBJ1-2; D gene ambiguous. V was trimmed by 3 bases and J by 2 bases, leaving 23 bases between them. This CDR3 region has 18 residues. Germline V gene lookup returns CDR1 SGDLS and CDR2 YYNGEE. The CDR3: CASSAHPGSRPPNYGYTF. The CDR3 coding sequence is TGTGCCAGCAGCGCCCATCCCGGTTCCCGACCTCCCAACTATGGCTACACCTTC.

V is TRBV19 and J is TRBJ2-5; 8 nucleotides match TRBD1. J lost 5 bases, V lost 6 bases, and 11 bases had no gene match. The CDR3 loop spans 15 amino acids. Germline V CDR1 and CDR2: LNHDA, SQIVND (reference sequence). CDR3 in amino acids: CASSGLGQGGETQYF. The CDR3 DNA sequence: TGTGCCAGTAGCGGACTCGGACAGGGCGGGGAGACCCAGTACTTC.

In this sample, this clonotype is medium-sized. The CDR3 reads CASSEEVSPLHF. The CDR3 bases are TGTGCCAGCAGTGAAGAGGTCTCACCCCTCCACTTT. J is TRBJ1-6 and V is TRBV2; D is unresolved. Deletions cut 1 base from V and 10 bases from J, with 5 bases between. The CDR3 has 12 amino acids. Per the germline V gene, CDR1 is SNHLY and CDR2 is FYNNEI. The full variable domain, its missing parts supplied by reference TRBV2 and TRBJ1-6, is EPEVTQTPSHQVTQMGQEVILRCVPISNHLYFYWYRQILGQKVEFLVSFYNNEISEKSEIFDDQFSVERPDGSNFTLKIRSTKLEDSAMYFCASSEEVSPLHFGNGTRLTVT.

This clonotype was observed a few times. The chain couples TRBV30 to TRBJ2-3; no reliable D call. Trimming stripped 1 base from V and 4 bases from J, with 6 bases between. The V gene's germline CDR1 is GTSNPN and CDR2 SVGIG (reference sequence). The CDR3 loop spans 12 amino acids. The DNA for the CDR3 is TGTGCCTGGAGTGCCTCCCCAGATACGCAGTATTTT. It yields the protein CAWSASPDTQYF. Variable domain in full (rest from reference TRBV30 and TRBJ2-3): SQTIHQWPATLVQPVGSPLSLECTVEGTSNPNLYWYRQAAGRGLQLLFYSVGIGQISSEVPQNLSASRPQDRQFILSSKKLLLSDSGFYLCAWSASPDTQYFGPGTRLTVL.

This clonotype showed up just a few times. The CDR3, as DNA: TGTGCCAGCAGTTTACGGCAGGGCGCCCGGGAGCTGTTTTTT. Amino acid sequence: CASSLRQGARELFF. The genes are TRBV12-3 or TRBV12-4 and TRBJ2-2, with a possible D match to TRBD1 (5 bases). CDR3 length: 14 amino acids. V lost 2 bases and J lost 9, with 13 bases in between.

This clonotype was detected only a few times. The chain combines TRBV7-2 with TRBJ2-1; D is possibly TRBD2 (5 bases). Germline lookup yields CDR1 SGHTA and CDR2 FQGNSA. Between the trimmed V and J ends, which lost 1 base and 6 bases, there was a span of 13 bases. The CDR3 sequence is 15 residues long. As DNA, the CDR3 is TGTGCCAGCAGCTTAGGGGCGGGCCCAAGCAATGAGCAGTTCTTC. Translation: CASSLGAGPSNEQFF.

The table lists this clonotype with a few counts. This chain uses TRBV7-6 with TRBJ2-3; 8 bases match TRBD2. The germline V gene encodes CDR1 SGHVS and CDR2 FNYEAQ. J lost 1 base, V lost 3 bases, and 3 bases had no gene match. The CDR3 extends over 15 amino acids. The CDR3 here is CASSFGGVGTDTQYF. The CDR3 DNA is TGTGCCAGCAGCTTCGGGGGGGTCGGCACAGATACGCAGTATTTT.

The table lists this clonotype with a few counts. This chain uses TRBV19 with TRBJ1-3; D is unclear. V was trimmed by 3 bases and J by 0 bases, leaving 9 bases between them. From germline, CDR1 is LNHDA and CDR2 SQIVND (reference sequence). The CDR3 is 15 residues long. CDR3 residues: CASSMNSYSGNTIYF. The CDR3 DNA sequence: TGTGCCAGTAGTATGAACAGTTACTCTGGAAACACCATATATTTT.

J is TRBJ2-3 and V is TRBV4-1, with D possibly matching TRBD1 (5 bases). Germline lookup yields CDR1 MGHRA and CDR2 YSYEKL. The V end lost 0 bases, the J end lost 1 base, and 14 bases lay between the germline ends. The CDR3 consists of 17 residues. CDR3 region: CASSQDLGQFGTDTQYF. CDR3 sequence (DNA): TGCGCCAGCAGCCAAGATTTGGGGCAGTTCGGCACAGATACGCAGTATTTT.

The CDR3 bases are TGCGCCAGCACCCCCTCAGGGACCGGGGAGCTGTTTTTT. It translates to CASTPSGTGELFF. This chain uses TRBV5-1 with TRBJ2-2; D is perhaps TRBD1 (5 bases). V lost 6 bases and J lost 5, with 11 bases in between. CDR1 and CDR2 (germline): SGHRS, YFSETQ. This CDR3 is 13 amino acids long.

The table lists this clonotype with a few counts. V gene TRBV11-2 combines with J gene TRBJ1-2; 10 bases fit TRBD1. Germline V lookup: CDR1 SGHAT, CDR2 FQNNGV. This CDR3 contains 17 residues. V dropped 2 bases and J dropped 5; count of bases not matched to a gene: 11. CDR3: CASSLRRGDRGSYGYTF. The CDR3 coding sequence is TGTGCCAGCAGCTTACGTAGGGGGGACAGGGGATCGTATGGCTACACCTTC.

This clonotype was counted a few times. This sequence joins TRBV5-1 and TRBJ2-2, with D possibly TRBD1 on 6 matching bases. The CDR3 is 16 residues long. The V and J ends lost 4 bases and 7 bases respectively, with 20 bases between them. Germline loops: CDR1 SGHRS, CDR2 YFSETQ. In DNA form, the CDR3 reads TGCGCCAGCAGCCCCTCAGTCAGGGGTGTGGGCGGGGAGCTGTTTTTT. This translates into CASSPSVRGVGGELFF.

This clonotype is medium-sized by share. The V gene is TRBV11-2, the J gene TRBJ1-6; the D gene is possibly TRBD1 (5 bases). V lost 1 base to trimming and J lost 2 bases, with 15 bases between them. The CDR3 spans 18 residues. CDR1 and CDR2 from the germline V gene are SGHAT and FQNNGV. This CDR3 is CASSLGMGTGAYNSPLHF. CDR3 nucleotide sequence: TGTGCCAGCAGCTTAGGGATGGGGACGGGCGCCTATAATTCACCCCTCCACTTT.

This clonotype was found once. The chain recombines TRBV5-1 with TRBJ2-7; D may be TRBD2 (6 bases). Germline V lookup: CDR1 SGHRS, CDR2 YFSETQ. V was clipped by 2 bases and J by 0 bases, with 9 bases between them. This CDR3 has 14 amino acids. In nucleotides, the CDR3 is TGCGCCAGCAGCTTTGGGGGGAGCTCCTACGAGCAGTACTTC. Its translation is CASSFGGSSYEQYF. The full variable domain, completed using reference TRBV5-1 and TRBJ2-7, is KAGVTQTPRYLIKTRGQQVTLSCSPISGHRSVSWYQQTPGQGLQFLFEYFSETQRNKGNFPGRFSGRQFSNSRSEMNVSTLELGDSALYLCASSFGGSSYEQYFGPGTRLTVT.

V gene TRBV5-5 combines with J gene TRBJ1-1; D gene ambiguous. V dropped 0 bases and J dropped 7 bases, with 7 bases sitting between them. CDR3 size: 12 residues. Germline-derived CDR1 and CDR2 are SGHKS and YYEKEE (reference sequence). Here the CDR3 DNA reads TGTGCCAGCAGCTTGGATCTGTTTGAAGCTTTCTTT. Its translation is CASSLDLFEAFF.